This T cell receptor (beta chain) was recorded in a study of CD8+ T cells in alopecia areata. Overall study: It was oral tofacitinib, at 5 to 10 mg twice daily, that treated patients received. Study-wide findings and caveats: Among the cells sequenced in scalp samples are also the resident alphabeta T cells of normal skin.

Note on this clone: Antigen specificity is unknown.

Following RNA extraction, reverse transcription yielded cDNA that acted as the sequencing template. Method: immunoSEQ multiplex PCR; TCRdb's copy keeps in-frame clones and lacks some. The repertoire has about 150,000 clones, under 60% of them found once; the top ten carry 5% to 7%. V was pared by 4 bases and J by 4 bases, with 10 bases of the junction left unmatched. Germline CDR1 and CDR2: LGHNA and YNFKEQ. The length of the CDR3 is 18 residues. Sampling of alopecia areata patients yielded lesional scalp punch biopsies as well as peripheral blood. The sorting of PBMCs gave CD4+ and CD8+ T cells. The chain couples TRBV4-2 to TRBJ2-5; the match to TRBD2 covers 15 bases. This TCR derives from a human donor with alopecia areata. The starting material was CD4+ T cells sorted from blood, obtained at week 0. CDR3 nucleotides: TGTGCCAGCAGCCCGAGCGCTGGACTAGCGGGGGGGCGAGAGACCCAGTACTTC. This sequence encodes CASSPSAGLAGGRETQYF.